The 13 T cell receptor beta chains given below trace back to one sample, sequenced in a study of T-cell reconstitution after alpha-beta-depleted transplantation in children. TCRbeta library preparation incorporated unique molecular identifiers. TCRdb reprocessed the PCR reads via MiXCR and lists one record per CDR3 protein. The sample holds about 640,000 distinct CDR3 sequences, around a sixth seen once. The starting material was PBMCs from the stem cell graft donor, obtained from the stem cell graft. The receptors stem from a human donor who donated a stem cell graft to a child with acute myeloid leukemia.

In this sample, this clonotype turned up a few times. The rearrangement links TRBV28 to TRBJ2-3; 10 bases are shared with TRBD2. Germline V gene lookup returns CDR1 MDHEN and CDR2 SYDVKM. J lost 4 bases, V lost 6 bases, and 7 bases had no gene match. CDR3 length equals 15 residues. The CDR3 sequence is CASSPLAGVADTQYF. The CDR3 DNA reads TGTGCCAGCAGCCCTCTAGCGGGGGTAGCAGATACGCAGTATTTT.

The sample holds a few counts of this clonotype. The CDR3 sequence: CASSSGIAGKYEQYV. CDR3 bases: TGTGCCAGCAGTTCGGGGATAGCGGGGAAATACGAGCAGTACGTC. V gene TRBV6-5 combines with J gene TRBJ2-7; the match to TRBD2 covers 8 bases. Germline CDR1 reads MNHEY; CDR2 reads SVGAGI. The CDR3 extends over 15 amino acids. V was pared by 4 bases and J by 4 bases, with 9 bases of the junction left unmatched.

The chain combines TRBV4-1 with TRBJ1-4, with D uncertain. The CDR3 extends over 16 amino acids. Germline lookup yields CDR1 MGHRA and CDR2 YSYEKL. Between the trimmed V and J ends, which lost 1 base and 8 bases, there was a span of 17 bases. The CDR3 is CASSQVWTPYGEKLFF. CDR3 nucleotide sequence: TGCGCCAGCAGCCAAGTCTGGACTCCGTACGGGGAAAAACTGTTTTTT.

This clonotype was found many times. The chain recombines TRBV20-1 with TRBJ2-5, with unresolved D. Trimming stripped 0 bases from V and 1 base from J, with 12 bases between. Germline V gene sequence: CDR1 DFQATT, CDR2 SNEGSKA (reference sequence). The CDR3 runs 15 residues. The CDR3 is CSARDPGRGQETQYF. In DNA form, the CDR3 reads TGCAGTGCTAGAGACCCCGGACGTGGCCAAGAGACCCAGTACTTC.

The table lists this clonotype with many counts. The chain couples TRBV20-1 to TRBJ1-2; D is undetermined. The CDR3 is made up of 9 amino acids. CDR1 and CDR2 (germline): DFQATT, SNEGSKA (reference sequence). With 3 bases removed from V and 8 bases from J, the gap between germline ends came to 4 bases. The CDR3: CSARTGYTF. In DNA form, the CDR3 reads TGCAGTGCTAGGACCGGCTACACCTTC.

This clonotype was observed a few times. The chain carries TRBV11-2 and TRBJ2-7; tentative D call: TRBD1 (6 bases). The V end lost 1 base, the J end lost 2 bases, and 12 bases lay between the germline ends. CDR1 SGHAT and CDR2 FQNNGV come from the germline V gene. The CDR3 covers 15 residues. CDR3 protein: CASSLVSQGPYEQYF. The CDR3 nucleotides read TGTGCCAGCAGCTTAGTGTCACAGGGACCCTACGAGCAGTACTTC. Using reference TRBV11-2 and TRBJ2-7 for the parts outside the CDR3, the full variable domain is EAGVAQSPRYKIIEKRQSVAFWCNPISGHATLYWYQQILGQGPKLLIQFQNNGVVDDSQLPKDRFSAERLKGVDSTLKIQPAKLEDSAVYLCASSLVSQGPYEQYFGPGTRLTVT.

This clonotype was observed at least ten times. The CDR3 reads CSARVSGNKKYIQYF. The DNA for the CDR3 is TGCAGTGCTAGAGTTTCGGGCAATAAGAAGTACATTCAGTACTTC. This chain uses TRBV20-1 with TRBJ2-4, with D uncertain. Germline CDR1 DFQATT, CDR2 SNEGSKA (reference sequence). This CDR3 has 15 residues. V shed 1 base and J shed 8 bases, with 18 bases lying between them.

The chain links TRBV5-1 to TRBJ1-1; tentative D call: TRBD1 (5 bases). Germline CDR1 SGHRS, CDR2 YFSETQ. This CDR3 is built from 15 residues. Trimming stripped 0 bases from V and 5 bases from J, with 14 bases between. CDR3 coding DNA: TGCGCCAGCAGCTTGGTTCCAGGAAGGGGAACTGAAGCTTTCTTT. Translation: CASSLVPGRGTEAFF.

J is TRBJ2-2 and V is TRBV30, with 11 positions matching TRBD1. V lost 2 bases, J lost 5 bases, and 4 bases stayed unmatched. The CDR3 runs 15 residues. Looked up from germline, CDR1 is GTSNPN and CDR2 is SVGIG (reference sequence). Here the CDR3 DNA reads TGTGCCTGGAGTTCCCGGGACAGGGGGACCGGGGAGCTGTTTTTT. It yields the protein CAWSSRDRGTGELFF.

With respect to this clonotype: This may arise from a read error, as a much more abundant clone is one base away. This rearrangement joins TRBV29-1 to TRBJ1-2; no firm D call. The length of the CDR3 is 14 residues. CDR1 is SQVTM and CDR2 is ANQGSEA in the germline V gene. Here the CDR3 reads CSIEEGTDYYGYTF. In DNA form, the CDR3 reads TGCAGCATTGAAGAGGGAACAGACTACTATGGCTACACCTTC.

This clonotype was seen a few times. The junction and the germline gene differ at one end; a read error may be behind it. This chain joins TRBV15 and TRBJ2-1; a possible D gene is TRBD2 (5 bases). The CDR3 is 12 amino acids. Germline CDR1 reads LNHNV; CDR2 reads YYDKDF (reference sequence). CDR3 residues: CATSTEGGELFF. CDR3 DNA: TGTGCCACCAGCACAGAGGGCGGAGAGCTGTTCTTC. The complete variable domain, with remaining parts taken from reference TRBV15 and TRBJ2-1, reads DAMVIQNPRYQVTQFGKPVTLSCSQTLNHNVMYWYQQKSSQAPKLLFHYYDKDFNNEADTPDNFQSRRPNTSFCFLDIRSPGLGDTAMYLCATSTEGGELFFGPGTRLTVL.

This clonotype was found a few times. The V and J genes are TRBV4-3 and TRBJ1-2, with a weak D call TRBD1 (5 bases). Germline values: CDR1 LGHNA, CDR2 YSLEER. Trimming shortened V by 0 bases and J by 6 bases, and 20 bases separated the two germline ends. The CDR3 covers 17 residues. This CDR3 is CASSQDSGPGSLNGYTF. The DNA of the CDR3 is TGCGCCAGCAGCCAAGATTCAGGGCCAGGGTCGCTCAATGGCTACACCTTC.

The chain joins TRBV7-9 to TRBJ2-2, with D possibly matching TRBD1 (6 bases). The CDR3 totals 16 residues. Germline loops: CDR1 SEHNR, CDR2 FQNEAQ (reference sequence). V gave up 1 base and J gave up 1 base, with 10 bases separating them. CDR3 bases: TGTGCCAGCAGCTTAGTTGAGACAGGGAACACCGGGGAGCTGTTTTTT. It specifies CASSLVETGNTGELFF.